The T cell receptor beta chain under discussion was sequenced for a study of T cell repertoires in cytomegalovirus infection. About the study: In public TCR beta signatures, there were indications of both CMV infection and matching HLA type.

Via MiXCR, TCRdb re-called the reads, giving one row per CDR3 protein. The sample lists fewer than 250,000 distinct CDR3 sequences; roughly 23% were seen once. Findings and caveats of the study: Cumulative frequency (of public TCR beta family members) identified carriers of CMV plus the relevant HLA. HLA-C-restricted TCR beta clonotypes specific for CMV led the ex vivo response.

The V end was cut by 0 bases, the J end by 3 bases, with 11 bases between. Germline-derived CDR1 and CDR2 are LGHDT and YNNKEL (reference sequence). The CDR3 extends over 15 amino acids. This clonotype came up a few times. The antigen remains undetermined. The V and J genes are TRBV3-1 and TRBJ1-1, with D unclear. This clonotype originated in a human donor in good health (CMV status not recorded). Some clones in this sample may be carry-over from other donors' samples. The sample taken for sequencing was CD8+ T cells from PBMCs. The CDR3 DNA reads as TGTGCCAGCAGCCAAGATCACGGCAGCTACACTGAAGCTTTCTTT. Translated: CASSQDHGSYTEAFF.